The rows below give T cell receptor beta chains drawn from one sample of a study of radiotherapy plus CTLA-4 blockade in lung cancer. Here immunoSEQ multiplex PCR was the method, and the copy in TCRdb shows in-frame clones only, minus some. The sample includes 60,000 to 70,000 clones, around 81% of them seen just once. The source was peripheral blood, collected from a patient treated with radiotherapy plus ipilimumab. These receptors all stem from a human donor with non-small cell lung cancer who had a partial response to radiotherapy plus ipilimumab. Each CDR3 is given with its conserved first and last residue. The order of the fields is clone size, J gene, V gene, D gene, CDR3 protein, CDR3 DNA. D genes are given only for firm matches. Some rows mark clone size as missing; the rest say once, few, many or name a class of expanded clone.

few,TRBJ2-7,TRBV7-3,-,CASSLTMGREQYF,TGTGCCAGCAGCTTAACTATGGGGCGCGAGCAGTACTTC
-,TRBJ2-7,TRBV18,-,CATADGRSGYEQYF,TGTGCCACCGCGGATGGCAGAAGCGGTTACGAGCAGTACTTC
-,TRBJ1-6,TRBV6-5,-,CASSAGWKRDSPLHF,TGTGCCAGCAGTGCGGGTTGGAAGAGGGATTCACCCCTCCACTTT
-,TRBJ2-3,TRBV5-4,-,CASSLGQFTDTQYF,TGTGCCAGCAGCTTGGGGCAGTTCACAGATACGCAGTATTTT
few,TRBJ1-1,TRBV20-1,-,CSAKLVSEAFF,TGCAGTGCTAAGTTAGTTTCTGAAGCTTTCTTT
-,TRBJ1-1,TRBV18,-,CASSPPDPGTEAFF,TGTGCCAGCTCACCACCCGATCCGGGGACTGAAGCTTTCTTT
-,TRBJ2-2,TRBV7-3,TRBD2,CASSSQTSGNTGELFF,TGTGCCAGCAGCTCCCAGACTAGCGGGAACACCGGGGAGCTGTTTTTT
-,TRBJ2-3,TRBV11-3,TRBD2,CASSQTGTSGTDTQYF,TGTGCCAGCAGCCAAACAGGGACTAGCGGCACAGATACGCAGTATTTT
-,TRBJ2-3,TRBV4-1,-,CASSQDGEVSRADTQYF,TGCGCCAGCAGCCAAGATGGCGAGGTCTCACGGGCAGATACGCAGTATTTT
-,TRBJ2-3,TRBV28,-,CASSSTGSTDTQYF,TGTGCCAGCAGTTCGACAGGATCCACAGATACGCAGTATTTT
-,TRBJ1-5,TRBV9,-,CASSVGSGNQPQHF,TGTGCCAGCAGCGTAGGAAGCGGCAATCAGCCCCAGCATTTT
-,TRBJ2-7,TRBV5-1,TRBD2,CASSLGGTSGKGEQYF,TGCGCCAGCAGCTTGGGAGGGACTAGCGGAAAAGGAGAGCAGTACTTC
-,TRBJ2-5,TRBV5-1,-,CASSLVQGTARLDF,TGCGCCAGCAGCTTGGTGCAGGGGACGGCCCGGTTGGACTTC
-,TRBJ2-1,TRBV7-3,-,CASSLMGAGVGEQFF,TGTGCCAGCAGCTTAATGGGAGCAGGGGTCGGTGAGCAGTTCTTC
few,TRBJ2-2,TRBV30,-,CAWSVLHTGELFF,TGTGCCTGGAGTGTACTCCACACCGGGGAGCTGTTTTTT
-,TRBJ2-3,TRBV10-3,TRBD1,CAISERGQVPDTQYF,TGTGCCATCAGTGAGCGGGGACAGGTCCCAGATACGCAGTATTTT
-,TRBJ2-5,TRBV27,-,CASSLKGGMRQIQETQYF,TGTGCCAGCAGTTTAAAAGGCGGGATGCGGCAAATCCAAGAGACCCAGTACTTC
-,TRBJ1-2,TRBV11-3,-,CASSLELTWTANYGYTF,TGTGCCAGCAGCTTAGAACTAACTTGGACAGCAAACTATGGCTACACCTTC
-,TRBJ1-3,TRBV7-6,-,CASSLVTRGDTIYF,TGTGCCAGCAGCTTAGTGACGCGCGGGGACACCATATATTTT
-,TRBJ1-1,TRBV30,-,CAWSAGANTEAFF,TGTGCCTGGAGCGCGGGGGCAAATACTGAAGCTTTCTTT
-,TRBJ2-7,TRBV19,TRBD1,CASSSTDRGNEQYF,TGTGCCAGTAGTTCCACGGACAGGGGCAACGAGCAGTACTTC
-,TRBJ1-1,TRBV10-2,-,CASSEPEGRAEAFF,TGCGCCAGCAGTGAGCCGGAGGGGAGAGCTGAAGCTTTCTTT
-,TRBJ1-1,TRBV5-6,-,CASSRNRALAFF,TGTGCCAGCAGCCGTAACAGGGCTTTGGCTTTCTTT
-,TRBJ2-5,TRBV2,-,CATHPGKETQYF,TGTGCCACCCATCCGGGAAAAGAGACCCAGTACTTC
-,TRBJ1-1,TRBV25-1,-,CASSQGSGSTEAFF,TGTGCCAGCAGTCAAGGATCCGGGTCCACTGAAGCTTTCTTT
-,TRBJ2-1,TRBV7-2,TRBD2,CASSSSGTSSYNEQFF,TGTGCCAGCAGCTCATCCGGGACTAGCAGCTACAATGAGCAGTTCTTC
few,TRBJ2-2,TRBV2,-,CASSPSTTTGELFF,TGTGCCAGCAGTCCCTCGACTACAACCGGGGAGCTGTTTTTT
-,TRBJ1-1,TRBV7-9,TRBD1,CASSRIQTGGRTEAFF,TGTGCCAGCAGCCGCATCCAGACAGGGGGTCGCACTGAAGCTTTCTTT
-,TRBJ1-2,TRBV5-6,-,CASSVWRGMGGYTF,TGTGCCAGCAGCGTTTGGAGGGGTATGGGTGGCTACACCTTC
-,TRBJ2-6,TRBV5-1,TRBD2,CASSWGKRGSGANVLTF,TGCGCCAGCAGCTGGGGGAAGCGGGGCTCTGGGGCCAACGTCCTGACTTTC
few,TRBJ1-2,TRBV6-1,TRBD1,CASSEGQGGIYGYTF,TGTGCCAGCAGTGAGGGACAGGGGGGGATATATGGCTACACCTTC
-,TRBJ2-2,TRBV5-1,TRBD2,CASGTSGSFGELFF,TGCGCCAGCGGGACTAGCGGGAGTTTCGGGGAGCTGTTTTTT
few,TRBJ1-2,TRBV5-1,TRBD1,CASSRGQGAYGYTF,TGCGCCAGCAGCCGGGGACAGGGGGCCTATGGCTACACCTTC
-,TRBJ2-3,TRBV5-3,-,CARSSDCLDTQYF,TGTGCCAGAAGCTCCGACTGTTTAGATACGCAGTATTTT
few,TRBJ1-3,TRBV6-5,-,CASRGRFSGNTIYF,TGTGCCAGCAGGGGCCGGTTCTCTGGAAACACCATATATTTT
-,TRBJ1-3,TRBV6-6,TRBD1,CASSFRDRGTGNTIYF,TGTGCCAGCAGTTTCCGGGACAGGGGGACTGGAAACACCATATATTTT
few,TRBJ2-7,TRBV4-1,-,CASSQDVEQDQPYEQYF,TGCGCCAGCAGCCAAGACGTCGAGCAGGATCAGCCCTACGAGCAGTACTTC
once,TRBJ2-7,TRBV2,TRBD1,CASSRGTGTTGQYF,TGTGCCAGCAGTAGGGGGACAGGAACTACCGGGCAGTACTTC
once,TRBJ2-2,TRBV27,-,CASSRPQGLGTGELFF,TGTGCCAGCAGTCGACCACAGGGCCTCGGAACCGGGGAGCTGTTTTTT